These 29 T cell receptor beta chains came from one sample sequenced in a study of OX40 agonist ivuxolimab in advanced cancers. Sequencing was performed with immunoSEQ multiplex PCR; in TCRdb, only in-frame clones are kept and a portion is missing. This table has about 51,000 clones, 80% to 85% appearing once. Sequenced here: CD4+ or CD8+ T cells sorted from blood, sampled in a trial of the OX40 agonist ivuxolimab. All receptors derive from an adult with an advanced solid tumor such as melanoma, head and neck, liver or kidney cancer.

In regard to this clone: A read error may account for a junction end that differs from germline. The chain combines TRBV4-1 with TRBJ2-1, with D hard to call. Germline CDR1 and CDR2: MGHRA and YSYEKL. The CDR3 runs to 12 residues. This CDR3 reads CASSPSYDEQFF. In nucleotides, the CDR3 is TGCGCCAGCAGCCCCAGCTACGATGAGCAGTTCTTC.

This clone appeared a few times. V usage is TRBV27 and J usage is TRBJ1-6; D is possibly TRBD1 (6 bases). The CDR3 has 16 residues. Germline V gene sequence: CDR1 MNHEY, CDR2 SMNVEV (reference sequence). V shed 5 bases and J shed 7 bases, with 18 bases lying between them. The CDR3 DNA sequence: TGTGCCAGCAGTACCGCCCCGGGGACATGGAATTCACCCCTCCACTTT. It translates to CASSTAPGTWNSPLHF.

This clone was seen once. V and J are TRBV7-9 and TRBJ2-2; 11 nucleotides line up with TRBD2. Germline V gene lookup returns CDR1 SEHNR and CDR2 FQNEAQ (reference sequence). The CDR3 contains 15 residues. With V trimmed by 5 bases and J by 4 bases, 3 bases remained unmatched. CDR3 loop: CASSRLAGFTGELFF. The CDR3 nucleotides are TGTGCCAGCAGCCGACTAGCGGGGTTCACCGGGGAGCTGTTTTTT.

This chain connects TRBV5-1 to TRBJ1-1; the D gene is possibly TRBD1 (6 bases). Trimming removed 0 bases at V and 1 base at J, with 10 bases between. This CDR3 has 15 residues. Germline-derived CDR1 and CDR2 are SGHRS and YFSETQ. Here the CDR3 reads CASSLGGPGNTEAFF. DNA for the CDR3: TGCGCCAGCAGCTTGGGGGGGCCTGGGAACACTGAAGCTTTCTTT.

This chain joins TRBV5-6 and TRBJ2-6, with 11 bases fitting TRBD1. With 4 bases clipped from V and 6 bases from J, the junction kept 6 bases outside the gene matches. Germline assignment: CDR1 SGHDT and CDR2 YYEEEE. The CDR3 runs to 16 residues. The CDR3 loop reads CASSRGQGVTANVLTF. The CDR3 region has the DNA TGTGCCAGCAGCAGGGGACAGGGGGTAACGGCCAACGTCCTGACTTTC.

The V call is TRBV5-1, the J call TRBJ2-3; D not certain. The germline CDR1 and CDR2 sequences are SGHRS and YFSETQ. Trimming took 4 bases from V and 0 from J, leaving 15 bases between them. CDR3 length: 16 residues. CDR3 in DNA: TGCGCCAGCAGCCGTTCTGAAAACCCTAGCACAGATACGCAGTATTTT. Translated, it gives CASSRSENPSTDTQYF.

This clone was observed a handful of times. This sequence joins TRBV7-3 and TRBJ2-3, with TRBD1 matching 9 bases. Germline values: CDR1 SGHTA, CDR2 FQGTGA. The J segment lost 3 bases and the V segment lost 5 bases, leaving 9 bases of the junction unmatched. The CDR3 loop spans 16 amino acids. CDR3 in amino acids: CASSPTGGAGTDTQYF. Written as DNA, the CDR3 is TGTGCCAGCAGCCCCACAGGGGGCGCGGGAACAGATACGCAGTATTTT.

J is TRBJ1-1 and V is TRBV6-5; no firm D call. The V end was cut by 4 bases, the J end by 4 bases, with 13 bases between. Germline V gene data show CDR1 as MNHEY and CDR2 as SVGAGI. The CDR3 spans 14 residues. The CDR3 nucleotides are TGTGCCAGCAGTTTGTCGGGAATCGGCACTGAAGCTTTCTTT. It is translated as CASSLSGIGTEAFF.

A single count supports this clone. V is TRBV5-1 and J is TRBJ2-5; D is unclear. V dropped 3 bases and J dropped 1 base, with 1 base sitting between them. The germline CDR1 and CDR2 sequences are SGHRS and YFSETQ. CDR3 length: 11 amino acids. The chain's CDR3 is CASSSQETQYF. In DNA form, the CDR3 reads TGCGCCAGCAGCTCCCAAGAGACCCAGTACTTC.

In its sample, this clone was seen a few times. The chain couples TRBV25-1 to TRBJ2-2; 9 nucleotides line up with TRBD1. The CDR3 totals 16 residues. The ends lost 4 bases at V and 6 bases at J; junction bases unmatched: 9. CDR1 and CDR2 from the germline V gene are MGHDK and SYGVNS. CDR3 sequence: CASSVSGTGSAGELFF. In DNA form, the CDR3 reads TGTGCCAGCAGTGTTTCCGGGACAGGGTCAGCCGGGGAGCTGTTTTTT.

The chain recombines TRBV5-6 with TRBJ2-2, with TRBD1 matching 8 bases. CDR3 length: 14 amino acids. Unmatched junction bases numbered 6, after V lost 3 bases and J lost 8 bases. The germline gives CDR1 SGHDT, CDR2 YYEEEE. CDR3 protein: CASSSRTGLGELFF. The CDR3 region has the DNA TGTGCCAGCAGCTCCCGGACAGGGCTTGGGGAGCTGTTTTTT.

V gene TRBV5-4 combines with J gene TRBJ2-1, with TRBD2 identical over 9 bases. Trimming cost V 2 bases and J 9 bases; bases outside gene matches: 9. The CDR3 is 15 residues long. Germline V gene sequence: CDR1 SGHNT, CDR2 YYREEE (reference sequence). CDR3 coding DNA: TGTGCCAGCAGCTTAGTTGGCGGGGGGGCCTTTGAGCAGTTCTTC. Translation gives CASSLVGGGAFEQFF.

The rearrangement links TRBV5-1 to TRBJ2-2, with 11 positions matching TRBD2. The CDR3 sequence is 17 residues long. Germline V gene data show CDR1 as SGHRS and CDR2 as YFSETQ. V shed 1 base, J shed 5 bases, and the junction held 7 bases outside the gene matches. The CDR3 region is CASSLSGTSGRTGELFF. The DNA of the CDR3 is TGCGCCAGCAGCTTGTCTGGGACTAGCGGACGAACCGGGGAGCTGTTTTTT.

Note on this clone: Other DNA sequences in the sample encode the same CDR3. The genes are TRBV5-6 and TRBJ2-5, with D perhaps TRBD1 (5 bases). CDR1 and CDR2 (germline): SGHDT, YYEEEE. The CDR3 consists of 17 residues. Trimming pared 7 bases from V and 2 bases from J, leaving 24 bases between. As DNA, the CDR3 is TGTGCCAGCGCACAGGCGGTCCTGTCCGACACTCAAGAGACCCAGTACTTC. Translating gives CASAQAVLSDTQETQYF.

V usage is TRBV11-1 and J usage is TRBJ2-3; the D is unclear. Trimming left V 5 bases short and J 6 bases short, with 12 bases between. Germline loops: CDR1 SGHAT, CDR2 FQDESV (reference sequence). This CDR3 is built from 13 residues. CDR3 sequence: CASSPLAVDTQYF. CDR3 nucleotides: TGTGCCAGCAGCCCTCTTGCGGTGGATACGCAGTATTTT.

The V gene is TRBV28, the J gene TRBJ2-2, with 7 bases identical to TRBD1. The CDR3 loop spans 15 amino acids. The V segment lost 3 bases and the J segment 4 bases; nucleotides outside the gene matches: 5. Germline V gives CDR1 MDHEN, CDR2 SYDVKM. This chain's CDR3 is CASSFPPGGTGELFF. CDR3 nucleotides: TGTGCCAGCAGTTTCCCCCCAGGGGGCACCGGGGAGCTGTTTTTT.

The chain uses TRBV19 and TRBJ1-5; 8 nucleotides line up with TRBD1. CDR1 is LNHDA, CDR2 SQIVND, per germline (reference sequence). The ends lost 5 bases at V and 5 bases at J; junction bases unmatched: 2. The CDR3 length is 13 residues. CDR3 nucleotide sequence: TGTGCCAGTAGTTCAGGGGGCGATCAGCCCCAGCATTTT. It codes for CASSSGGDQPQHF.

The chain uses TRBV7-6 and TRBJ2-3; 14 nucleotides align to TRBD2. Trimming took 5 bases from V and 2 from J; bases not matched to a gene: 9. The CDR3 covers 18 residues. The germline gives CDR1 SGHVS, CDR2 FNYEAQ. CDR3 DNA sequence: TGTGCCAGCAGCCCACGACTAGCGGGGGGGTGGGACACAGATACGCAGTATTTT. Its translation: CASSPRLAGGWDTDTQYF.

The rearrangement links TRBV7-3 to TRBJ2-1; TRBD2 aligns across 8 bases. V lost 5 bases and J lost 0; bases outside the gene matches: 12. This CDR3 is 18 amino acids long. Germline assignment: CDR1 SGHTA and CDR2 FQGTGA. The CDR3 DNA is TGTGCCAGCAGCCTAGACATTAGCGGGGCGAGCTCCTACAATGAGCAGTTCTTC. It translates to CASSLDISGASSYNEQFF.

The V call is TRBV6-1, the J call TRBJ2-7; D is unresolved. The V gene's germline CDR1 is MNHNS and CDR2 SASEGT. V gave up 3 bases and J gave up 3 bases, with 12 bases separating them. The CDR3 runs 14 residues. In DNA form, the CDR3 reads TGTGCCAGCAGTGAGCCATCATGGGGCTACGAGCAGTACTTC. Encoded protein: CASSEPSWGYEQYF.

The rearrangement links TRBV12-1 to TRBJ1-2; the tabulated D call, TRBD1, remains unverified against the DNA. TRBV12-1 corresponds to a pseudogene. This CDR3 has 13 residues. DNA for the CDR3: TGTGCCAGCAGCTCCTCAGGGGTATACGGCTACACCTTC. Protein product: CASSSSGVYGYTF.

In this sample, this clone turned up once. The rearrangement joins TRBV6-6 to TRBJ2-1; D not certain. This CDR3 comprises 13 residues. The germline V gene encodes CDR1 MNHNY and CDR2 SVGAGI (reference sequence). V lost 6 bases, J lost 4 bases, and 10 bases lay in between. The CDR3 here is CASRPTRYNEQFF. CDR3 nucleotides: TGTGCCAGCAGACCCACGAGGTACAATGAGCAGTTCTTC.

This clone was observed a few times. The chain uses TRBV21-1 and TRBJ2-3; TRBD2 is taken as the D call from the table, unchecked against the DNA. TRBV21-1 has pseudogene status. The CDR3 sequence is 17 residues long. The CDR3 DNA is TGTGCCAGCAGCAAACCGCGCGGGGGGGCGGGCACAGATACGCAGTATTTT. It translates to CASSKPRGGAGTDTQYF.

This clone was detected a few times. The CDR3 DNA sequence: TGTGCCAGCACCCCCAGCGGGGGAGGCTATGGCTACACCTTC. It specifies CASTPSGGGYGYTF. The chain combines TRBV6-6 with TRBJ1-2; possibly TRBD1 for D (5 bases). This CDR3 contains 14 residues. Looked up from germline, CDR1 is MNHNY and CDR2 is SVGAGI (reference sequence). Trimming pared 7 bases from V and 4 bases from J, leaving 16 bases between.

This clone was counted between two and nine times. J is TRBJ2-5 and V is TRBV7-2; 10 bases are a match to TRBD2. The germline CDR1 and CDR2 sequences are SGHTA and FQGNSA. V was clipped by 5 bases and J by 4 bases; unmatched bases: 4. The CDR3 is 14 amino acids. Here the CDR3 DNA reads TGTGCCAGCAGCCTTAGCGGGGGGAGAGAGACCCAGTACTTC. Protein product: CASSLSGGRETQYF.

The V and J genes are TRBV7-2 and TRBJ2-2; D may be TRBD2 (6 bases). The CDR3 is 16 amino acids. V dropped 5 bases and J dropped 2 bases, with 15 bases sitting between them. Germline assignment: CDR1 SGHTA and CDR2 FQGNSA. CDR3 sequence reads: CASSLTFGTNTGELFF. In DNA, the CDR3 is TGTGCCAGCAGCCTCACCTTTGGGACTAACACCGGGGAGCTGTTTTTT.

The J gene is TRBJ1-5, the V gene TRBV7-3; perhaps TRBD1 as D (5 bases). Trimming cost V 10 bases and J 4 bases, with 14 bases left between them. The germline V gene encodes CDR1 SGHTA and CDR2 FQGTGA. The CDR3 is 13 amino acids. As DNA, the CDR3 is TGTGCCACCGTTAGCGGGGGAAATCAGCCCCAGCATTTT. Translation: CATVSGGNQPQHF.

The rearrangement links TRBV11-2 to TRBJ1-2; D ambiguous. This CDR3 is built from 15 residues. Germline V CDR1 and CDR2: SGHAT, FQNNGV. The V end lost 6 bases, the J end lost 4 bases, and 18 bases lay between the germline ends. In DNA, the CDR3 is TGTGCCAGCAGTCCAAACATCCGCTCAGGCTATGGCTACACCTTC. This gives the protein CASSPNIRSGYGYTF.

The J gene is TRBJ2-1, the V gene TRBV9; 10 bases line up with TRBD2. With V trimmed by 1 base and J by 1 base, 8 bases remained unmatched. The germline gives CDR1 SGDLS, CDR2 YYNGEE. The CDR3 totals 18 residues. CDR3 sequence (DNA): TGTGCCAGCAGCGTAAGCGGGGGGGCCAGGATGTCCTACAATGAGCAGTTCTTC. It encodes CASSVSGGARMSYNEQFF.